These 19 T cell receptor beta chains share one sample of origin, sequenced in a study of neurological immune-mediated disorders. TCRdb called the 5' RACE reads again in MiXCR, with one record for every CDR3 protein. This table holds 90,000 to 100,000 distinct CDR3 sequences, around 3.3% found once. The sample consisted of PBMCs. All receptors derive from a woman in her late teens or twenties with multiple sclerosis.

In its sample, this clonotype was seen many times. The chain uses TRBV5-6 and TRBJ1-1; 7 bases line up with TRBD1. The V segment lost 0 bases and the J segment 1 base; nucleotides outside the gene matches: 3. CDR1 SGHDT and CDR2 YYEEEE come from the germline V gene. This CDR3 is built from 15 residues. This CDR3 is CASSLGGTANTEAFF. The CDR3 region has the DNA TGTGCCAGCAGCTTGGGCGGGACAGCGAACACTGAAGCTTTCTTT.

This clonotype appeared many times. The V and J genes are TRBV12-3 or TRBV12-4 and TRBJ2-2; 7 bases map to TRBD2. The CDR3 spans 16 residues. V dropped 4 bases and J dropped 7; count of bases not matched to a gene: 12. The CDR3 DNA reads as TGTGCCAGCAGTTCCCTCGGCGGGGGTAGTAGCGGGGAGCTGTTTTTT. It specifies CASSSLGGGSSGELFF.

This clonotype was seen repeatedly, ten times or more. The chain joins TRBV20-1 to TRBJ1-1, with TRBD1 identical over 7 bases. Germline assignment: CDR1 DFQATT and CDR2 SNEGSKA (reference sequence). V trimming: 6 bases; J trimming: 5 bases; junction bases outside the gene matches: 9. This CDR3 contains 13 residues. For the CDR3, the DNA is TGCAGTGCAAAGAGGACAGGCGGGACTGAAGCTTTCTTT. This translates into CSAKRTGGTEAFF.

This clonotype was counted ten times or more. The V gene is TRBV6-6, the J gene TRBJ2-3, with D hard to call. The CDR3 sequence is 16 residues long. V shed 2 bases and J shed 0 bases, with 12 bases lying between them. Germline V CDR1 and CDR2: MNHNY, SVGAGI (reference sequence). This chain's CDR3 is CASSYGQITSTDTQYF. As DNA, the CDR3 is TGTGCCAGCAGTTACGGGCAGATTACTAGCACAGATACGCAGTATTTT.

The sample holds many counts of this clonotype. J is TRBJ2-7 and V is TRBV10-3; D might be TRBD2 (5 bases). The CDR3 is 13 amino acids. The V gene lost 11 bases and the J gene lost 0 bases, with 14 bases spanning the gap. CDR1 is ENHRY and CDR2 is SYGVKD in the germline V gene. CDR3 DNA: TGTGCCTCCGGGGATACCTCCTCCTACGAGCAGTACTTC. Translating it yields CASGDTSSYEQYF.

This clonotype was detected many times. The chain is built from TRBV12-3 or TRBV12-4 and TRBJ2-5; no clear D gene. CDR3 length: 15 residues. V was shortened by 3 bases and J by 4 bases, with 15 bases between the two germline ends. CDR3 DNA sequence: TGTGCCAGCAGTTTCCACGGGTGGGGTCCAGAGACCCAGTACTTC. Its protein product is CASSFHGWGPETQYF.

This clonotype was counted at least ten times. V usage is TRBV7-6 and J usage is TRBJ2-7; D unclear. CDR1 and CDR2 (germline): SGHVS, FNYEAQ. Trimming stripped 1 base from V and 6 bases from J, with 13 bases between. The CDR3 length is 14 residues. CDR3 loop: CASSLERPWSEQYF. CDR3 bases: TGTGCCAGCAGCTTAGAGCGACCGTGGAGCGAGCAGTACTTC.

There are many counts of this clonotype. Written as DNA, the CDR3 is TGCGCCAGCACCGGATCGACAGGGGGCTCAAGCGAGCAGTACTTC. The encoded protein is CASTGSTGGSSEQYF. This chain links TRBV5-1 with TRBJ2-7; 10 nucleotides line up with TRBD1. From germline, CDR1 is SGHRS and CDR2 YFSETQ. The CDR3 covers 15 residues. The V gene end was trimmed by 6 bases and the J gene end by 6 bases; junction bases not matched to a gene: 12.

This clonotype was detected many times. The chain carries TRBV11-2 and TRBJ1-2; possibly TRBD1 for D (5 bases). Trimming left V 1 base short and J 7 bases short, with 7 bases between. The CDR3 sequence is 12 residues long. Germline CDR1 and CDR2: SGHAT and FQNNGV. CDR3 nucleotide sequence: TGTGCCAGCAGCTTAGGAGGGGTTGGCTACACCTTC. Its protein is CASSLGGVGYTF.

This clonotype was counted ten times or more. V is TRBV5-1 and J is TRBJ2-7; no definite D call. The CDR3 length is 12 residues. With 0 bases removed from V and 1 base from J, the gap between germline ends came to 2 bases. The V gene's germline CDR1 is SGHRS and CDR2 YFSETQ. The CDR3 nucleotides read TGCGCCAGCAGCTTGGTGTCCTACGAGCAGTACTTC. The encoded protein is CASSLVSYEQYF.

This clonotype showed up many times. This sequence joins TRBV12-3 or TRBV12-4 and TRBJ1-1, with a tentative D call TRBD1 (5 bases). This CDR3 is 16 amino acids long. The V end was cut by 1 base, the J end by 3 bases, with 15 bases between. The DNA for the CDR3 is TGTGCCAGCAGTTTAGGTCAGGGCGGCCGGTACACTGAAGCTTTCTTT. It codes for CASSLGQGGRYTEAFF.

This clonotype was seen at least ten times. The chain recombines TRBV29-1 with TRBJ2-7, with D tentatively TRBD1 or TRBD2 (5 bases each). CDR3 length: 13 amino acids. Germline-derived CDR1 and CDR2 are SQVTM and ANQGSEA. With 4 bases removed from V and 0 bases from J, the gap between germline ends came to 10 bases. CDR3 residues: CSVVPGSSYEQYF. The CDR3 nucleotides are TGCAGCGTTGTTCCAGGGAGCTCCTACGAGCAGTACTTC.

This clonotype showed up many times. V gene TRBV6-6 combines with J gene TRBJ2-7; D gene unclear. CDR1 is MNHNY and CDR2 is SVGAGI in the germline V gene (reference sequence). The ends were cut back, 4 bases at V and 0 bases at J, with 13 bases in the middle. The CDR3 has 15 amino acids. CDR3 bases: TGTGCCAGCAGTTGGGTCGGCCTGAGCTCCTACGAGCAGTACTTC. Its protein product is CASSWVGLSSYEQYF.

This clonotype was seen many times. This rearrangement joins TRBV6-2 or TRBV6-3 to TRBJ2-1, with D hard to call. V was trimmed by 5 bases and J by 8 bases, leaving 13 bases between them. Germline-derived CDR1 and CDR2 are MNHEY and SVGEGT. There are 13 residues in the CDR3. The CDR3 here is CASSDRSFDEQFF. In DNA, the CDR3 is TGTGCCAGCAGTGATCGGAGTTTCGATGAGCAGTTCTTC.

Many counts were recorded for this clonotype. The chain combines TRBV19 with TRBJ1-2; D not resolved. V was cut by 7 bases and J by 4 bases, with 19 bases left in between. Looked up from germline, CDR1 is LNHDA and CDR2 is SQIVND (reference sequence). The CDR3 sequence is 15 residues long. CDR3 sequence reads: CASNPEGPESYGYTF. CDR3 nucleotides: TGTGCCAGTAATCCGGAAGGTCCGGAATCCTATGGCTACACCTTC.

This clonotype has at least ten counts. The CDR3 reads CASSPELRDRVYEQYF. The CDR3 DNA sequence: TGCGCCAGCAGCCCAGAACTCCGGGACAGGGTCTACGAGCAGTACTTC. V gene TRBV4-3 combines with J gene TRBJ2-7; 9 bases line up with TRBD1. Trimming cost V 4 bases and J 3 bases; bases outside gene matches: 10. The V gene's germline CDR1 is LGHNA and CDR2 YSLEER. The length of the CDR3 is 16 residues.

This clonotype was seen repeatedly, ten times or more. The chain couples TRBV6-4 to TRBJ1-1; D uncertain. V was pared by 6 bases and J by 4 bases, with 15 bases between. CDR1 is MRHNA and CDR2 is SNTAGT in the germline V gene. The CDR3 contains 14 residues. The CDR3 loop is CASSHQEGSTEAFF. The DNA of the CDR3 is TGTGCCAGCAGCCATCAGGAGGGCAGCACTGAAGCTTTCTTT.

The chain has TRBV7-9 and TRBJ1-3, with unresolved D. Trimming removed 5 bases from V and 0 bases from J, with 14 bases in between. The CDR3 runs to 16 residues. The germline CDR1 and CDR2 sequences are SEHNR and FQNEAQ (reference sequence). The CDR3 loop reads CASSTGGSLSGNTIYF. Here the CDR3 DNA reads TGTGCCAGCAGCACGGGTGGCAGTCTCTCTGGAAACACCATATATTTT.

In its sample, this clonotype was seen many times. CDR3 sequence: CASSRDGEPSYEQYF. The CDR3, as DNA: TGTGCCAGCAGCCGGGACGGGGAACCCTCCTACGAGCAGTACTTC. V is TRBV9 and J is TRBJ2-7; the D call may be TRBD1 or TRBD2 (5 bases each). Germline loops: CDR1 SGDLS, CDR2 YYNGEE. Trimming took 4 bases from V and 0 from J, leaving 14 bases between them. CDR3 length: 15 residues.